This T cell receptor beta chain was sequenced in a study of glioma-infiltrating T cells. Study-wide results and limits: Non-neoplastic patients had below-expected tissue-blood divergence, while all gliomas exceeded expectation.

As to this clonotype: Its antigen is unidentified.

Trimming removed 2 bases at V and 8 bases at J, with 9 bases between. Looked up from germline, CDR1 is ENHRY and CDR2 is SYGVKD. The CDR3 consists of 12 residues. TCR alpha and beta CDR3 regions were amplified from RNA using iRepertoire nested multiplex PCR. One-step reverse transcription and amplification started from roughly 100-400 ng of tissue mRNA or PBMC total RNA. TCRdb used MiXCR to reprocess the multiplex PCR reads, holding one entry per CDR3 protein. Among 150,000 or so distinct CDR3 sequences, 39% were seen once, and the ten largest hold roughly 20%. The gene calls are TRBV10-3 and TRBJ1-2; D is perhaps TRBD1 (5 bases). The TCR sequence derives from a human donor with low-grade glioma or glioblastoma, undergoing nonglioma brain surgery, or in good health (not recorded which). The sample taken for sequencing was glioma tissue, nonneoplastic brain tissue, or PBMCs (not recorded which). Here the CDR3 reads CAISEPTGGYTF. The CDR3 nucleotides read TGTGCCATCAGTGAGCCAACAGGCGGCTACACCTTC.